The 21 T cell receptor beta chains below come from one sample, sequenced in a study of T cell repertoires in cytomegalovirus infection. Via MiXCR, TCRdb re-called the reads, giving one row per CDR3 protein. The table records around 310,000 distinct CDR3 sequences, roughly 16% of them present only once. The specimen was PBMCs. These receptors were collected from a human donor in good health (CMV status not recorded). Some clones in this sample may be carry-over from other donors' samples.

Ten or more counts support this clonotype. CDR3 protein: CASSLDIAAYNEQFF. Here the CDR3 DNA reads TGTGCCAGCAGCTTAGACATAGCGGCCTACAATGAGCAGTTCTTC. The chain combines TRBV7-3 with TRBJ2-1, with a weak D call TRBD2 (6 bases). The CDR3 length is 15 residues. The V end lost 2 bases, the J end lost 2 bases, and 10 bases lay between the germline ends. Germline CDR1 and CDR2: SGHTA and FQGTGA.

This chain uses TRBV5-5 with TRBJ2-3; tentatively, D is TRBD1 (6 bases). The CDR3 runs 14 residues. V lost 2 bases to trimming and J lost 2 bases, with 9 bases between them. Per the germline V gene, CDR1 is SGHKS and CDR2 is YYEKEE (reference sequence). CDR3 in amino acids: CASSLWTDTDTQYF. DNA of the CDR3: TGTGCCAGCAGCTTATGGACAGACACAGATACGCAGTATTTT. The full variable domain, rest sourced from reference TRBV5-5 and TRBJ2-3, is DAGVTQSPTHLIKTRGQQVTLRCSPISGHKSVSWYQQVLGQGPQFIFQYYEKEERGRGNFPDRFSARQFPNYSSELNVNALLLGDSALYLCASSLWTDTDTQYFGPGTRLTVL.

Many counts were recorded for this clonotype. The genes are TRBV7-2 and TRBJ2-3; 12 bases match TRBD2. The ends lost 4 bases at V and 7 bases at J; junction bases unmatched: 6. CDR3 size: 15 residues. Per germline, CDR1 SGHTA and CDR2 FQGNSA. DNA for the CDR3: TGTGCCAGCAGCTCTAGCGGGGGGGCCGGGTATACGCAGTATTTT. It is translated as CASSSSGGAGYTQYF.

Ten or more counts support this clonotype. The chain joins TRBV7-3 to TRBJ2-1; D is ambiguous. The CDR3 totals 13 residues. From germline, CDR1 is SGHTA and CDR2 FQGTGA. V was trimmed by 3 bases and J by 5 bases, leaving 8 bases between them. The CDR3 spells CASSFEIDNEQFF. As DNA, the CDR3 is TGTGCCAGCAGCTTTGAGATTGACAATGAGCAGTTCTTC. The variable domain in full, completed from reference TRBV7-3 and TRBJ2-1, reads GAGVSQTPSNKVTEKGKYVELRCDPISGHTALYWYRQSLGQGPEFLIYFQGTGAADDSGLPNDRFFAVRPEGSVSTLKIQRTERGDSAVYLCASSFEIDNEQFFGPGTRLTVL.

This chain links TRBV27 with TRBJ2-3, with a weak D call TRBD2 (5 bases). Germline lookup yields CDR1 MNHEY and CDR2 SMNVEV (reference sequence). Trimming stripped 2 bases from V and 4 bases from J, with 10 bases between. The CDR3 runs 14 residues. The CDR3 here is CASSLRGSADTQYF. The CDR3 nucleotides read TGTGCCAGCAGTTTACGGGGTTCTGCAGATACGCAGTATTTT.

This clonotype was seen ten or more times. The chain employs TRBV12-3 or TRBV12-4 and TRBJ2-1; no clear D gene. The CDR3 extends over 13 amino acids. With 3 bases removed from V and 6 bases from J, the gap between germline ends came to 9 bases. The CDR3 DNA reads TGTGCCAGCAGTTTCAGTGGTAGCAATGAGCAGTTCTTC. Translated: CASSFSGSNEQFF.

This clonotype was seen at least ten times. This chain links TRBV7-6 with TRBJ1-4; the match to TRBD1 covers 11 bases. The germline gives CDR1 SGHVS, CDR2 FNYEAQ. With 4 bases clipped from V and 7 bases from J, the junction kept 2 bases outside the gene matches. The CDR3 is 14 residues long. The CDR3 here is CASSSGTGGEKLFF. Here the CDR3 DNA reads TGTGCCAGCAGCTCCGGGACAGGGGGTGAAAAACTGTTTTTT.

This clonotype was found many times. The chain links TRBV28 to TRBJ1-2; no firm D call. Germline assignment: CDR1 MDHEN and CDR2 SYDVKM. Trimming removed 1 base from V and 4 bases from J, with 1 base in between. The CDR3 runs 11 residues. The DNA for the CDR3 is TGTGCCAGCAGTTTATCCTATGGCTACACCTTC. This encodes CASSLSYGYTF.

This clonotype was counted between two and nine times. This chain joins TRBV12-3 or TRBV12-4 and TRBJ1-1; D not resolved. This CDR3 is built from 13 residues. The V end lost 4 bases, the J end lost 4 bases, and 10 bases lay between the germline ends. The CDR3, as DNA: TGTGCCAGCAGTTCCGGGGAGGGCACTGAAGCTTTCTTT. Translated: CASSSGEGTEAFF.

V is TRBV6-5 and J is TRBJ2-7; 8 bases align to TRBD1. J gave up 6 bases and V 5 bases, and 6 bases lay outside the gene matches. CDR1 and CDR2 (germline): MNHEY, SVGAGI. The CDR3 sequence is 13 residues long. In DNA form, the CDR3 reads TGTGCCAGCAGTCGCGGACAGGGTGGCGAGCAGTACTTC. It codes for CASSRGQGGEQYF.

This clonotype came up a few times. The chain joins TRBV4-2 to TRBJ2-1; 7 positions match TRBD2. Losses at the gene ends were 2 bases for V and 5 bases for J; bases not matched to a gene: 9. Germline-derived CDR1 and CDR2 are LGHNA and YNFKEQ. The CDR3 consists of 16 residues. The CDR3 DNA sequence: TGTGCCAGCAGCCAATTTGGCCAGCGGGGAAACAATGAGCAGTTCTTC. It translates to CASSQFGQRGNNEQFF.

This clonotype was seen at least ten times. CDR3 protein: CASSLQGQYQETQYF. CDR3 DNA: TGTGCCAGCAGCTTACAGGGACAGTACCAAGAGACCCAGTACTTC. The V call is TRBV11-2, the J call TRBJ2-5; 7 nucleotides align to TRBD1. The CDR3 extends over 15 amino acids. V gave up 2 bases and J gave up 0 bases; unmatched junction bases: 3. Germline assignment: CDR1 SGHAT and CDR2 FQNNGV.

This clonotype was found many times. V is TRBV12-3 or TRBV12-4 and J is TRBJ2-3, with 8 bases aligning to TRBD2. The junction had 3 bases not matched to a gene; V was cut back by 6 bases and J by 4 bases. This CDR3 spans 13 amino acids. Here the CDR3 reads CASSGGGPDTQYF. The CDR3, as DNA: TGTGCCAGCAGCGGGGGGGGGCCAGATACGCAGTATTTT.

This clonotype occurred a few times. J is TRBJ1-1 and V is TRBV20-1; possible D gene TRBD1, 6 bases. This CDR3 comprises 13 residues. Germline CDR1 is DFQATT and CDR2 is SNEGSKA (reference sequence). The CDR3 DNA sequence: TGCAGCCCGACGGCAGGGGCGAACACTGAAGCTTTCTTT. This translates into CSPTAGANTEAFF.

The CDR3 reads CASSTSHANYGYTF. CDR3 nucleotide sequence: TGTGCCAGCAGTACCAGCCATGCTAACTATGGCTACACCTTC. This chain links TRBV12-3 or TRBV12-4 with TRBJ1-2; D unclear. The CDR3 length is 14 residues. V lost 5 bases and J 0 bases, leaving 10 bases between the germline ends.

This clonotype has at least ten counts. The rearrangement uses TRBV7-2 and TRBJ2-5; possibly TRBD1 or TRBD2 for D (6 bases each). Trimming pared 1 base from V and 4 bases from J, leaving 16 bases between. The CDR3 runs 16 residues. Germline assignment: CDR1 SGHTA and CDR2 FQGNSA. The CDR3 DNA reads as TGTGCCAGCAGCTTAGACTTCGGGGGCGCGGCAGAGACCCAGTACTTC. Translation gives CASSLDFGGAAETQYF. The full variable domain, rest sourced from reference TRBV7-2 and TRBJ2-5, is GAGVSQSPSNKVTEKGKDVELRCDPISGHTALYWYRQSLGQGLEFLIYFQGNSAPDKSGLPSDRFSAERTGGSVSTLTIQRTQQEDSAVYLCASSLDFGGAAETQYFGPGTRLLVL.

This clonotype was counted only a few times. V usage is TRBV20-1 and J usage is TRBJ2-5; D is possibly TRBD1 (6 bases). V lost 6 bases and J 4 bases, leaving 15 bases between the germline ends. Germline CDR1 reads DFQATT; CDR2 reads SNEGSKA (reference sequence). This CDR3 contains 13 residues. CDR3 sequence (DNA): TGCAGTGCCTTGCCGCAGGGGCGAGAGACCCAGTACTTC. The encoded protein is CSALPQGRETQYF.

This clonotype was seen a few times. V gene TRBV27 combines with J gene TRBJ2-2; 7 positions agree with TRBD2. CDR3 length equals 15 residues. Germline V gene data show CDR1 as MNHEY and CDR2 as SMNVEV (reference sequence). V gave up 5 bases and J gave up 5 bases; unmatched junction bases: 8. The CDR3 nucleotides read TGTGCCAGCAGTCACCCTACGGGGGGTACCGGGGAGCTGTTTTTT. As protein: CASSHPTGGTGELFF.

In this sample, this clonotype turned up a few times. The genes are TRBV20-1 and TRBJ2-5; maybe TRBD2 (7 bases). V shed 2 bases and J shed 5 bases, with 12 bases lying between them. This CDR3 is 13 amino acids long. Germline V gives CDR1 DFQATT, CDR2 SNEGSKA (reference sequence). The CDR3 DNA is TGCAGTGCTAGATGGGGGGGCGAGGAGACCCAGTACTTC. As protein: CSARWGGEETQYF.

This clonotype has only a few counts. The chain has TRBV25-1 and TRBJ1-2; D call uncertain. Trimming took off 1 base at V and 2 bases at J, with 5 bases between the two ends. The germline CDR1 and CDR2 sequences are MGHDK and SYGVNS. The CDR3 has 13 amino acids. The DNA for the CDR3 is TGTGCCAGCAGTGAATGGGAGAACTATGGCTACACCTTC. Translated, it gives CASSEWENYGYTF.

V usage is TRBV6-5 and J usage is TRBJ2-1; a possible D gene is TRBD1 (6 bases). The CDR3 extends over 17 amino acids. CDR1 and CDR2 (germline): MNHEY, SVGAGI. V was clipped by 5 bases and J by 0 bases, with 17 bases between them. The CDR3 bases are TGTGCCAGCAGTCGGTGGACAGAAACTATCTCCTACAATGAGCAGTTCTTC. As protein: CASSRWTETISYNEQFF.